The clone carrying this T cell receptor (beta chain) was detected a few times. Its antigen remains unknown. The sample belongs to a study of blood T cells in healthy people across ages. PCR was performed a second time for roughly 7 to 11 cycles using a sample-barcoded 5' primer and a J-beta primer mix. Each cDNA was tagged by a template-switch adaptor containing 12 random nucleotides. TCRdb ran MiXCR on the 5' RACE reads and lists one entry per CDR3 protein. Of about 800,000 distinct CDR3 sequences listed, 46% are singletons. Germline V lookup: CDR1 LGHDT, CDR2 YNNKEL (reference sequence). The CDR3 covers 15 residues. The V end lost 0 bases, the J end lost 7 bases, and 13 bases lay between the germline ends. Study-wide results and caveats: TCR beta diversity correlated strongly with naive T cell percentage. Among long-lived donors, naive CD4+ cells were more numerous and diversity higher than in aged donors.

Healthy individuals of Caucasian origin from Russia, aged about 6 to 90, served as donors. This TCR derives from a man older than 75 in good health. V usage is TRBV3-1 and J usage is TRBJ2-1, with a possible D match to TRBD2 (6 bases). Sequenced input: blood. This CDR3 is CASSQDYSGINEQFF. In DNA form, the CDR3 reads TGTGCCAGCAGCCAAGATTATAGCGGTATTAATGAGCAGTTCTTC.